A single T cell receptor beta chain is shown here with its context. CDR3 length equals 13 residues. Per the germline V gene, CDR1 is SGHRS and CDR2 is YFSETQ. The V end lost 4 bases, the J end lost 8 bases, and 12 bases lay between the germline ends. This entry is derived from a study of T cell repertoires in cytomegalovirus infection. Study summary: Signatures in public TCR beta sequences pointed to both CMV infection and matching HLA type.

TCRdb reanalysed the reads using MiXCR and keeps one entry per CDR3 protein. The sample includes almost 500,000 distinct CDR3 sequences, 10% to 12% of them seen just once. This receptor was taken from a human donor in good health (CMV status not recorded). Some clones in this sample may be carry-over from other donors' samples. V is TRBV5-1 and J is TRBJ1-4; no clear D gene. Source material: PBMCs. The CDR3 coding sequence is TGCGCCAGCAGCCTGCCACAGAACGAAAAACTGTTTTTT. As protein: CASSLPQNEKLFF.